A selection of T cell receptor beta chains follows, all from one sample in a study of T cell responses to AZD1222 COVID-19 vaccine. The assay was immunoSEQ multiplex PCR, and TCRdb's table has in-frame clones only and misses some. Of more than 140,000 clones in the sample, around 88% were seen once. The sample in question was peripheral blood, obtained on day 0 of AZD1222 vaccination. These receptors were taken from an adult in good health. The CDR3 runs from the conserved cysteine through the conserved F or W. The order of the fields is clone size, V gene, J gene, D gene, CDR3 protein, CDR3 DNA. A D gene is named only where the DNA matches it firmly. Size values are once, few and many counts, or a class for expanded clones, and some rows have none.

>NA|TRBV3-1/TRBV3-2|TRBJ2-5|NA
CASSQDGGSQETQYF
TGTGCCAGCAGCCAAGATGGAGGCAGTCAAGAGACCCAGTACTTC
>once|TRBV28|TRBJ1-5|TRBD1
CASSLIRDKRGPNQPQHF
TGTGCCAGCAGTTTAATTCGGGACAAAAGGGGGCCCAATCAGCCCCAGCATTTT
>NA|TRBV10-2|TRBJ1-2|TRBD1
CASSEDREGGGRGYTF
TGCGCCAGCAGCGAGGACAGGGAAGGGGGCGGGAGGGGCTACACCTTC
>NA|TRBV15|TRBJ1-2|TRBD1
CATRAGQGYGYTF
TGTGCCACCAGAGCGGGACAGGGCTATGGCTACACCTTC
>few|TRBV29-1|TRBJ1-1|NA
CSVVQGDVNTEAFF
TGCAGCGTTGTACAGGGAGATGTGAACACTGAAGCTTTCTTT
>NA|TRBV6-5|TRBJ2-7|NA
CASGPDFYEQYF
TGTGCCAGCGGTCCAGATTTCTACGAGCAGTACTTC
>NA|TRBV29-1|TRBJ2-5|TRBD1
CSINRGQETQYF
TGCAGCATAAACAGGGGGCAGGAGACCCAGTACTTC
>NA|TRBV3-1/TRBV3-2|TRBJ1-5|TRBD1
CASSYRGNQPQHF
TGTGCCAGCAGCTACAGGGGAAATCAGCCCCAGCATTTT
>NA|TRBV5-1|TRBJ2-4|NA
CASSLVGSTNEIQYF
TGCGCCAGCAGCTTGGTCGGCTCCACAAACGAGATTCAGTACTTC
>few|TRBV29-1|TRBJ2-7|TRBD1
CSAGTGGVEQYF
TGCAGCGCCGGGACAGGGGGTGTCGAGCAGTACTTC
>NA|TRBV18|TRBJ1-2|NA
CASSPAGDDYGYTF
TGTGCCAGCTCACCGGCGGGGGATGACTATGGCTACACCTTC
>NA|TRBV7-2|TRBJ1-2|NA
CASSLEVNYGYTF
TGTGCCAGCAGCTTAGAAGTTAACTATGGCTACACCTTC
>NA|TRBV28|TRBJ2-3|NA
CASSFQWVAPGTDTQYF
TGTGCCAGCAGTTTCCAATGGGTAGCGCCCGGCACAGATACGCAGTATTTT
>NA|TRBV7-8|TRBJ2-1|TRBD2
CASRFSGLAGGGNEQFF
TGTGCCAGCAGGTTTAGCGGACTAGCGGGAGGGGGGAATGAGCAGTTCTTC
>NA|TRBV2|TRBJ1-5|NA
CASSGNNQPQHF
TGTGCCAGCAGTGGAAATAATCAGCCCCAGCATTTT
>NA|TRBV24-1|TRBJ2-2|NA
CATSRSGGGTGELFF
TGTGCCACCAGTAGGAGTGGGGGCGGAACCGGGGAGCTGTTTTTT
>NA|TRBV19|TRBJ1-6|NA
CASSRTLHNSPLHF
TGTGCCAGTAGTAGGACACTGCATAATTCACCCCTCCACTTT
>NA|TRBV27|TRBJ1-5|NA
CASSSDGRQNQPQHF
TGTGCCAGCAGTTCGGACGGAAGGCAGAATCAGCCCCAGCATTTT
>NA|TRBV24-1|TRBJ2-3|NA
CATSDSGDGTDTQYF
TGTGCCACCAGTGATTCCGGGGACGGCACAGATACGCAGTATTTT
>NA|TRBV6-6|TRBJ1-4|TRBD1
CASGDDRGPFEKLFF
TGTGCCAGCGGTGACGACAGGGGGCCCTTTGAAAAACTGTTTTTT
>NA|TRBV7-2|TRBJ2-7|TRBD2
CASSPEAGLYEQYF
TGTGCCAGCAGCCCCGAAGCGGGGCTCTACGAGCAGTACTTC
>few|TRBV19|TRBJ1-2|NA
CASSRAGIHGYTF
TGTGCCAGTAGTAGAGCTGGAATCCATGGCTACACCTTC
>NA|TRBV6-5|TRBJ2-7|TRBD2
CASSYDSGRVSYEQYF
TGTGCCAGCAGTTACGATAGCGGGAGGGTCTCCTACGAGCAGTACTTC